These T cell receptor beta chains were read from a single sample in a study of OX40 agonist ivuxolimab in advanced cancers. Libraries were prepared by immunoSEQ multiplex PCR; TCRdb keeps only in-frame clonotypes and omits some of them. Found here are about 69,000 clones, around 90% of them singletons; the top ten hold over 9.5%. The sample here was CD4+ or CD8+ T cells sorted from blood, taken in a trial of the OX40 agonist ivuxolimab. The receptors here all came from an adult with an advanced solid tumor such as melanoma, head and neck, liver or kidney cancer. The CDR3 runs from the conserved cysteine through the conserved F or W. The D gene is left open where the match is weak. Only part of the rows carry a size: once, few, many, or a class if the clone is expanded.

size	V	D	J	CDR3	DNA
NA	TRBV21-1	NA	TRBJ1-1	CASIPTGRNTEAFF	TGTGCCAGCATCCCGACAGGCCGGAACACTGAAGCTTTCTTT
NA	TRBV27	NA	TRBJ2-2	CASSFHGAVNTGELFF	TGTGCCAGCAGTTTTCACGGGGCGGTGAACACCGGGGAGCTGTTTTTT
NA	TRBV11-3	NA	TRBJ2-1	CASSEGTGYNEQFF	TGTGCCAGCAGCGAAGGCACAGGATACAATGAGCAGTTCTTC
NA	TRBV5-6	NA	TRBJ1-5	CASSPDGVRDQPQHF	TGTGCCAGCAGCCCGGACGGAGTGCGGGATCAGCCCCAGCATTTT
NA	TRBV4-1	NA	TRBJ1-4	CASSQGRGAPTNEKLFF	TGCGCCAGCAGCCAAGGGAGGGGGGCGCCGACTAATGAAAAACTGTTTTTT
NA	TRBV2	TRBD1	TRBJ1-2	CASIMTGALGYTF	TGTGCCAGCATTATGACAGGGGCGCTAGGCTACACCTTC
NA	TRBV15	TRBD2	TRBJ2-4	CATSRGEGLVPKNIQYF	TGTGCCACCAGCAGGGGGGAGGGGTTGGTTCCCAAAAACATTCAGTACTTC
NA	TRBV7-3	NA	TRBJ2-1	CASSLAAVYNEQFF	TGTGCCAGCAGCTTAGCGGCGGTCTACAATGAGCAGTTCTTC
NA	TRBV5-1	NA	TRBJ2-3	CASTTGGPDTQYF	TGCGCCAGCACCACGGGGGGCCCAGATACGCAGTATTTT
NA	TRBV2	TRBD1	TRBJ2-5	CASSGQGLIQETQYF	TGTGCCAGCAGTGGACAGGGGCTAATCCAAGAGACCCAGTACTTC
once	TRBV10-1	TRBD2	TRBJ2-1	CASSEGLAGVNEQFF	TGCGCCAGCAGTGAGGGGTTAGCGGGAGTCAATGAGCAGTTCTTC
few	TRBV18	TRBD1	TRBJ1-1	CASSLSQGANTEAFF	TGTGCCAGCTCACTCTCACAGGGGGCGAACACTGAAGCTTTCTTT
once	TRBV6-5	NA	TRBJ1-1	CASFGGYTEAFF	TGTGCCAGCTTCGGCGGTTACACTGAAGCTTTCTTT
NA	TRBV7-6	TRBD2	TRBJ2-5	CASSLTGGLAGWETQYF	TGTGCCAGCAGCCTCACCGGCGGACTAGCGGGATGGGAGACCCAGTACTTC
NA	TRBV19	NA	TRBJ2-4	CASSPSRGAAKKNIQYF	TGTGCCAGTAGTCCCTCGCGTGGTGCAGCGAAAAAAAACATTCAGTACTTC
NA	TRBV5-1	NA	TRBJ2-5	CASGPGREETQYF	TGCGCCAGCGGACCGGGACGAGAGGAGACCCAGTACTTC
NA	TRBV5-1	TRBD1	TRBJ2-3	CASSTGQGATDTQYF	TGCGCCAGCAGCACTGGACAGGGGGCAACAGATACGCAGTATTTT
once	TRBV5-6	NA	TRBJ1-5	CASSYRQTNQPQHF	TGTGCCAGCAGCTATCGACAGACCAATCAGCCCCAGCATTTT
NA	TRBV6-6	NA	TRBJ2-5	CASSQFGGETQYF	TGTGCCAGCAGCCAGTTTGGCGGGGAGACCCAGTACTTC
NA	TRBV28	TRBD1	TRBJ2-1	CASSSDRAPYNEQFF	TGTGCCAGCAGCTCCGACAGGGCCCCCTACAATGAGCAGTTCTTC
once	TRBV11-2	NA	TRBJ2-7	CASSFFDEQYF	TGTGCCAGCAGCTTTTTTGACGAGCAGTACTTC
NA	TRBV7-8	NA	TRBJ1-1	CASSLARWAGAKNTEAFF	TGTGCCAGCAGCTTAGCGAGATGGGCAGGGGCGAAGAACACTGAAGCTTTCTTT
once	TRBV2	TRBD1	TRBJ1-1	CASLPDRGEAFF	TGTGCCAGCCTACCCGACAGGGGAGAAGCTTTCTTT
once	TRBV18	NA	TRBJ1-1	CASSPPEGNTEAFF	TGTGCCAGCTCACCACCGGAGGGGAACACTGAAGCTTTCTTT
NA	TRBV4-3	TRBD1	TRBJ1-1	CASSKQGANTEAFF	TGCGCCAGCAGCAAACAGGGGGCGAACACTGAAGCTTTCTTT
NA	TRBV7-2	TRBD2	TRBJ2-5	CASSLTRTSGWGETQYF	TGTGCCAGCAGCTTAACTCGGACTAGCGGGTGGGGAGAGACCCAGTACTTC
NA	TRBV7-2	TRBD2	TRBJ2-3	CASSSRPDTSGTTDTQYF	TGTGCCAGCAGCTCCCGACCCGACACTAGCGGGACCACAGATACGCAGTATTTT
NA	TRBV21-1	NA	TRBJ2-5	CASSTERQGVKETQYF	TGTGCCAGCAGCACGGAGCGCCAGGGAGTAAAAGAGACCCAGTACTTC
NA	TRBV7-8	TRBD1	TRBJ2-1	CASSLRGTGNNEQFF	TGTGCCAGCAGCTTAAGGGGGACAGGGAACAATGAGCAGTTCTTC
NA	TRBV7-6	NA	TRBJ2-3	CASSVVGGPGDTQYF	TGTGCCAGCAGCGTGGTTGGAGGGCCCGGAGATACGCAGTATTTT
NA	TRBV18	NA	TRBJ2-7	CASSPGRAYEQYF	TGTGCCAGCTCACCTGGCAGGGCCTACGAGCAGTACTTC
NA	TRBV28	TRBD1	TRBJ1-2	CASTPPGQGPRYTF	TGTGCCAGCACTCCCCCGGGACAGGGTCCGCGCTACACCTTC
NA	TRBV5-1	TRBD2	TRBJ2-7	CASSSSGERGGYEQYF	TGCGCCAGCAGCTCTAGCGGGGAGAGGGGGGGCTACGAGCAGTACTTC
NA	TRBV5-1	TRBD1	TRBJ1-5	CASKTGMGNQPQHF	TGCGCCAGCAAGACAGGGATGGGCAATCAGCCCCAGCATTTT
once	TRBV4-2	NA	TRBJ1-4	CASSQDPTGSNEKLFF	TGTGCCAGCAGCCAAGATCCCACAGGGTCTAATGAAAAACTGTTTTTT
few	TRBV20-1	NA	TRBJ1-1	CSASDSEAFF	TGCAGTGCTAGCGACAGTGAAGCTTTCTTT
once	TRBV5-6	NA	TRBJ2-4	CASSVKNIQYF	TGTGCCAGCAGCGTGAAAAACATTCAGTACTTC